This TCR beta chain was sequenced during a study of CD8+ T cells in alopecia areata. Across the whole study: Each of the treated patients was given oral tofacitinib, 5 to 10 mg twice daily, for moderate-to-severe alopecia areata. Disease severity was quantified as SALT score of affected scalp area. Findings and limits, study-wide: For patients receiving tofacitinib, scalp clonality and expanded CD8+ clones among the top 100 significantly decreased. Lesional tissue from the scalp (especially in alopecia totalis/universalis) showed higher clonality than normal scalp.

V shed 0 bases and J shed 4 bases, with 13 bases lying between them. This CDR3 region has 15 residues. Germline CDR1 is SGDLS and CDR2 is YYNGEE. Described treatment: oral pan-JAK inhibitor, 5-10 mg twice daily. This clone was found a few times. Its antigen is as yet unknown. In each case, RNA was isolated and then reverse transcribed into cDNA as the sequencing template. Assay: immunoSEQ multiplex PCR; the TCRdb copy retains only in-frame clones and omits some. The profile covers 110,000 or so clones, with 56% appearing a single time and 3% to 4% taken by the ten largest. The source is a human donor with alopecia areata. This chain connects TRBV9 to TRBJ2-5; either TRBD1 or TRBD2 may supply D (5 bases each). The sample consisted of CD4+ T cells sorted from blood, taken at week 24, from a patient treated with tofacitinib. The CDR3 bases are TGTGCCAGCAGCGTAGGCGAGGGGCGAGTAGAGACCCAGTACTTC. Translated, it gives CASSVGEGRVETQYF.